The 23 T cell receptor beta chains reported below all come from one sample, sequenced in a study of T cell clonotyping in hematopoietic cell transplantation (dated by TCRdb to about 2021). Sample time point, as interpreted from the label and publication: recipient sample about 28 days before transplant, after cytoreduction. Receptor amplification or capture employed the immunoSEQ multiplex PCR assay. TCRdb stores this immuneACCESS table with in-frame sequences only. Part of the clones is absent; in the studies checked, under half of the shortfall reflects unresolved V genes, and no reason is known for the rest. In this sample the table shows tens of thousands of clones, approximately 95% of which occur a single time. The top ten clonotypes cover roughly 1.7% of the sample. The sequencing here drew on peripheral blood mononuclear cells, taken before stem cell transplant. The receptors stem from a woman between 50 and 59 years old with acute myeloid leukemia. Some clones in this sample may be carry-over from other donors' samples.

In this sample, this clone turned up once. The germline gene is not matched at one end of the junction; a read error may be the cause. DNA of the CDR3: TGTGCCAGCAGTTTGGTGAGCTCCTATAATTCACCCCTCCACTTT. Amino acid sequence: CASSLVSSYNSPLHF. This rearrangement joins TRBV5-8 to TRBJ1-6; no clear D gene. The CDR3 contains 15 residues. Looked up from germline, CDR1 is SGHTS and CDR2 is YDEGEE.

The chain is built from TRBV7-9 and TRBJ1-1, with TRBD1 identical over 7 bases. The CDR3 contains 15 residues. The V segment lost 8 bases and the J segment 3 bases; nucleotides outside the gene matches: 12. Germline lookup yields CDR1 SEHNR and CDR2 FQNEAQ (reference sequence). The CDR3 region has the DNA TGTGCCAGCGTCGGTAGGACAGGTGTTGACACTGAAGCTTTCTTT. Amino acids: CASVGRTGVDTEAFF.

The rearrangement uses TRBV6-5 and TRBJ1-2; D is uncertain. Germline CDR1 is MNHEY and CDR2 is SVGAGI. Trimming stripped 5 bases from V and 5 bases from J, with 12 bases between. The CDR3 contains 13 residues. The CDR3 sequence: CASSTDGYYGYTF. The CDR3 DNA reads TGTGCCAGCAGTACTGACGGTTATTATGGCTACACCTTC.

A single count supports this clone. The chain has TRBV2 and TRBJ1-1; D gene unclear. The germline CDR1 and CDR2 sequences are SNHLY and FYNNEI. This CDR3 has 13 residues. V lost 2 bases, J lost 3 bases, and 7 bases lay in between. CDR3 loop: CASSERDDTEAFF. CDR3 nucleotide sequence: TGTGCCAGCAGTGAAAGAGACGACACTGAAGCTTTCTTT.

The rearrangement uses TRBV4-1 and TRBJ2-7, with 9 positions matching TRBD2. This CDR3 comprises 15 residues. V was clipped by 4 bases and J by 2 bases; unmatched bases: 6. Germline-derived CDR1 and CDR2 are MGHRA and YSYEKL. Written as DNA, the CDR3 is TGCGCCAGCAGCCCCCGGACTAGCGAGGCCTACGAGCAGTACTTC. Amino acids: CASSPRTSEAYEQYF.

CDR3 sequence (DNA): TGTGCCAGTAGTATAGAGGGCTCTGGCGATCAGCCCCAGCATTTT. The encoded protein is CASSIEGSGDQPQHF. The genes are TRBV19 and TRBJ1-5, with D unclear. This CDR3 is 15 amino acids long. V was pared by 0 bases and J by 5 bases, with 11 bases between. CDR1 and CDR2 from the germline V gene are LNHDA and SQIVND (reference sequence). Full variable domain (missing parts from reference TRBV19 and TRBJ1-5): DGGITQSPKYLFRKEGQNVTLSCEQNLNHDAMYWYRQDPGQGLRLIYYSQIVNDFQKGDIAEGYSVSREKKESFPLTVTSAQKNPTAFYLCASSIEGSGDQPQHFGDGTRLSIL.

This rearrangement joins TRBV5-1 to TRBJ1-2, with D tentatively TRBD1 (6 bases). Germline values: CDR1 SGHRS, CDR2 YFSETQ. V lost 1 base and J lost 5, with 9 bases in between. This CDR3 has 13 amino acids. The CDR3 here is CASSLTGRYGYTF. The CDR3, as DNA: TGCGCCAGCAGCTTGACAGGGAGATATGGCTACACCTTC.

The gene calls are TRBV6-1 and TRBJ2-6; D unclear. Per germline, CDR1 MNHNS and CDR2 SASEGT. This CDR3 spans 14 amino acids. With 4 bases removed from V and 0 bases from J, the gap between germline ends came to 4 bases. Here the CDR3 DNA reads TGTGCCAGCAGTGTCTTCTCTGGGGCCAACGTCCTGACTTTC. Translation: CASSVFSGANVLTF.

The chain uses TRBV2 and TRBJ1-3; maybe TRBD1 (5 bases). The length of the CDR3 is 16 residues. Trimming removed 4 bases at V and 8 bases at J, with 21 bases between. Germline assignment: CDR1 SNHLY and CDR2 FYNNEI. The CDR3 coding sequence is TGTGCCAGCAGTGGAGTGGGGCACCCGGAGGTGGACACCATATATTTT. Its protein product is CASSGVGHPEVDTIYF. The full variable domain, with the rest looked up from reference TRBV2 and TRBJ1-3, is EPEVTQTPSHQVTQMGQEVILRCVPISNHLYFYWYRQILGQKVEFLVSFYNNEISEKSEIFDDQFSVERPDGSNFTLKIRSTKLEDSAMYFCASSGVGHPEVDTIYFGEGSWLTVV.

This sequence joins TRBV28 and TRBJ2-6; the D is unclear. The V gene lost 6 bases and the J gene lost 3 bases, with 9 bases spanning the gap. This CDR3 is built from 14 residues. Looked up from germline, CDR1 is MDHEN and CDR2 is SYDVKM. CDR3 residues: CASSQVSGANVLTF. As DNA, the CDR3 is TGTGCCAGCAGCCAGGTCAGTGGGGCCAACGTCCTGACTTTC.

The chain joins TRBV27 to TRBJ2-2, with 13 bases fitting TRBD2. The trim removed 6 bases at V and 7 bases at J, leaving 5 bases unmatched. Per the germline V gene, CDR1 is MNHEY and CDR2 is SMNVEV (reference sequence). The CDR3 is 15 amino acids. This chain's CDR3 is CASSPGLAGRGELFF. Written as DNA, the CDR3 is TGTGCCAGCAGCCCGGGACTAGCGGGACGCGGGGAGCTGTTTTTT.

The chain combines TRBV5-1 with TRBJ1-5; D possibly corresponds to TRBD1 (6 bases). From germline, CDR1 is SGHRS and CDR2 YFSETQ. The CDR3 sequence is 13 residues long. V lost 2 bases and J lost 4, with 7 bases in between. CDR3 DNA sequence: TGCGCCAGCAGCTTACAGGGTAATCAGCCCCAGCATTTT. This codes for CASSLQGNQPQHF.

This chain joins TRBV10-3 and TRBJ2-3; D not certain. The length of the CDR3 is 14 residues. In germline, CDR1 is ENHRY, CDR2 SYGVKD. V shed 4 bases and J shed 2 bases, with 10 bases lying between them. The CDR3 here is CAISAPRLTDTQYF. In DNA form, the CDR3 reads TGTGCCATCAGTGCGCCAAGGCTCACAGATACGCAGTATTTT.

The chain links TRBV5-6 to TRBJ2-2; 9 positions match TRBD2. Germline V gene data show CDR1 as SGHDT and CDR2 as YYEEEE. Unmatched junction bases numbered 3, after V lost 2 bases and J lost 4 bases. The CDR3 spans 15 residues. CDR3: CASSFGGRGTGELFF. CDR3 DNA sequence: TGTGCCAGCAGCTTCGGCGGGAGGGGCACCGGGGAGCTGTTTTTT.

This chain joins TRBV2 and TRBJ2-7, with no clear D. With 1 base removed from V and 6 bases from J, the gap between germline ends came to 10 bases. CDR1 SNHLY and CDR2 FYNNEI come from the germline V gene. The length of the CDR3 is 13 residues. The CDR3 nucleotides are TGTGCCAGCAGTGAAGGGGTAGCTCCCGAGCAGTACTTC. Amino acid sequence: CASSEGVAPEQYF.

This chain joins TRBV15 and TRBJ2-3, with 7 bases that match TRBD2. With 5 bases clipped from V and 4 bases from J, the junction kept 12 bases outside the gene matches. The CDR3 is 16 amino acids. CDR1 and CDR2 from the germline V gene are LNHNV and YYDKDF (reference sequence). This CDR3 reads CATSWGGGRVADTQYF. Written as DNA, the CDR3 is TGTGCCACCAGCTGGGGAGGAGGGAGGGTAGCAGATACGCAGTATTTT.

V usage is TRBV19 and J usage is TRBJ2-7; TRBD2 is a possible D gene (6 bases). V was pared by 7 bases and J by 3 bases, with 16 bases between. CDR1 and CDR2 from the germline V gene are LNHDA and SQIVND (reference sequence). There are 14 residues in the CDR3. CDR3 sequence: CASTTGGSGYEQYF. DNA of the CDR3: TGTGCCAGTACAACCGGAGGTAGCGGCTACGAGCAGTACTTC.

The chain carries TRBV6-1 and TRBJ2-1; D ambiguous. CDR1 and CDR2 (germline): MNHNS, SASEGT. V was shortened by 0 bases and J by 1 base, with 7 bases between the two germline ends. This CDR3 spans 15 amino acids. CDR3 residues: CASSEAGGSYNEQFF. The CDR3 nucleotides read TGTGCCAGCAGTGAAGCTGGCGGATCCTACAATGAGCAGTTCTTC.

The rearrangement uses TRBV9 and TRBJ2-7, with 11 bases lining up with TRBD2. Germline loops: CDR1 SGDLS, CDR2 YYNGEE. V trimming: 2 bases; J trimming: 6 bases; junction bases outside the gene matches: 7. This CDR3 region has 15 residues. This CDR3 reads CASSVQTSGVGEQYF. For the CDR3, the DNA is TGTGCCAGCAGCGTTCAGACTAGCGGGGTCGGCGAGCAGTACTTC.

This rearrangement joins TRBV4-1 to TRBJ2-7; 9 bases agree with TRBD1. Germline CDR1 is MGHRA and CDR2 is YSYEKL. The CDR3 is 15 residues long. After removal of 8 bases from V and 6 bases from J, the junction contained 14 bases not matched to a gene. In nucleotides, the CDR3 is TGCGCCAGCCGCGATCGGCCGGCGACAGGGGGCGAGCAGTACTTC. Translating it yields CASRDRPATGGEQYF.

V is TRBV19 and J is TRBJ1-3, with D possibly matching TRBD1 (5 bases). V lost 4 bases and J 2 bases, leaving 15 bases between the germline ends. The V gene's germline CDR1 is LNHDA and CDR2 SQIVND (reference sequence). The CDR3 totals 16 residues. The CDR3 coding sequence is TGTGCCAGTAGTACCCTCGGGACGTCCGCTGGAAACACCATATATTTT. Translating gives CASSTLGTSAGNTIYF.

The CDR3 protein is CASSRGGDEQYF. CDR3 DNA sequence: TGTGCCAGCAGTCGGGGGGGGGACGAGCAGTACTTC. J is TRBJ2-7 and V is TRBV6-5, with 8 bases matching TRBD2. Germline CDR1 reads MNHEY; CDR2 reads SVGAGI. V lost 5 bases to trimming and J lost 5 bases; unmatched junction nucleotides: 2. The CDR3 is 12 residues long.

This clone was seen only once. V gene TRBV2 combines with J gene TRBJ2-3, with 12 bases lining up with TRBD2. The ends lost 7 bases at V and 8 bases at J; junction bases unmatched: 10. The CDR3 sequence is 15 residues long. CDR1 is SNHLY, CDR2 FYNNEI, per germline. CDR3 bases: TGTGCCAGCACATACAGGACTAGCGGGACGGGTACGCAGTATTTT. This translates into CASTYRTSGTGTQYF.